This entry lists 6 T cell receptor beta chains sequenced from one sample in a study of T cells expressing NK-cell markers (dated by TCRdb to between 2020 and 2021). The library was obtained by 5' RACE. The reads were generated on an Illumina HiSeq 2000. TCRdb reprocessed the reads and assigns one entry to each CDR3 protein sequence, leaving out DNA. This sample's table lists some 600,000 distinct CDR3 sequences. Roughly 3.6% of the sample comes from the top ten. Sequenced material: blood T cells: a sorted CD56 or NKG2C T cell subset, CD4+ or CD8+ T cells, or bulk PBMC T cells (not recorded which). The receptors were sampled from a man aged 18 to 30 in good health. Donor details come from another sample of the same person, matched by shared clones.

The rearrangement links TRBV12-3 or TRBV12-4 to TRBJ1-5; as DNA is missing, the TRBD1 call by TCRdb cannot be tested. The CDR3 is 15 residues long. The CDR3 loop is CASSQTGDSNQPQHF.

The chain couples TRBV12-3 or TRBV12-4 to TRBJ2-5; TCRdb's D gene call, TRBD1, goes unchecked for lack of DNA. The CDR3 runs 13 residues. CDR3 amino acids: CASTGTGGETQYF.

The V gene is TRBV28, the J gene TRBJ2-2; no DNA is available, so the TRBD1 call from TCRdb remains unchecked. Germline V CDR1 and CDR2: MDHEN, SYDVKM. The CDR3 totals 14 residues. The chain's CDR3 is CASRTGGNTGELFF.

The genes are TRBV11-2 and TRBJ2-3; TCRdb reports TRBD1, a call that lacks DNA to check it against. This CDR3 has 16 amino acids. Germline V gene data show CDR1 as SGHAT and CDR2 as FQNNGV. The CDR3: CASSLWGQGSTDTQYF.

This chain connects TRBV5-6 to TRBJ2-1; TCRdb outputs TRBD2, but without DNA this stays unchecked. CDR1 and CDR2 from the germline V gene are SGHDT and YYEEEE. The CDR3 extends over 13 amino acids. This chain's CDR3 is CASSQGLAGDRFF.

CDR3 sequence reads: CAISEKGQPYNEQFF. The chain carries TRBV10-3 and TRBJ2-1; TCRdb returns TRBD1, unconfirmable since there is no DNA. In germline, CDR1 is ENHRY, CDR2 SYGVKD. The CDR3 length is 15 residues.